Here is one T cell receptor beta chain with its context. Its antigen remains unidentified. This record comes from a study of CD8 T cells in Susac syndrome. Study information: Among sequenced Susac syndrome patients, 5 or 6 had active disease and roughly eight were in remission. Findings of the study overall: Only a relatively small number of individuals were included in the TCR sequencing and HLA analysis. Clonal expansion was present among Susac CD8+ cells. This expansion reached its peak in TEMRA cells and in active patients.

An amount of RNA that ranged from roughly 0.45 to 1 ug was reverse transcribed with random hexamers. Amplification of TCR beta CDR3 used immunoSEQ multiplex PCR across 54 Vbeta and 13 Jbeta. TCRdb recomputed calls from the immunoSEQ multiplex PCR reads with MiXCR, one row per CDR3 protein. The repertoire consists of about 190,000 distinct CDR3 sequences, with roughly 94% occurring once and the leading ten covering approximately 0.16%. The clonotype comes from a human donor with Susac syndrome. Specimen: CD8+ T cells from PBMCs.

CDR3 sequence (DNA): TGTGCCAGCAGTGCAGGGAAAGCTTTCTTT. Its protein is CASSAGKAFF. The rearrangement links TRBV7-9 to TRBJ1-1; possible D gene TRBD1, 5 bases. This CDR3 region has 10 residues. The germline CDR1 and CDR2 sequences are SEHNR and FQNEAQ (reference sequence). V was pared by 6 bases and J by 9 bases, with 8 bases between. The full variable domain, with the rest looked up from reference TRBV7-9 and TRBJ1-1, is DTGVSQNPRHKITKRGQNVTFRCDPISEHNRLYWYRQTLGQGPEFLTYFQNEAQLEKSRLLSDRFSAERPKGSFSTLEIQRTEQGDSAMYLCASSAGKAFFGQGTRLTVV.